The clone carrying this TCR beta chain has more than one count but fewer than ten. Its antigen remains unknown. This sample was included in a study of T cell repertoires in cytomegalovirus infection. Study-level information: Both recently identified HLA-C-restricted and well-studied HLA-B-restricted CMV epitopes were used in the study. Based on public TCR beta signatures, there were indications of CMV infection and of a matching HLA type.

J was trimmed by 5 bases and V by 4 bases; bases with no gene match: 8. This CDR3 spans 14 amino acids. The germline V gene encodes CDR1 SEHNR and CDR2 FQNEAQ (reference sequence). From the reads, TCRdb called clonotypes with MiXCR, one entry per CDR3 protein. Counted here are around 430,000 distinct CDR3 sequences, roughly 43% occurring once; the ten biggest clones make up around 44%. The source is a human donor in good health (CMV status not recorded). Some clones in this sample may be carry-over from other donors' samples. The chain combines TRBV7-9 with TRBJ2-7, with TRBD2 matching 7 bases. Material: cultured PBMCs, obtained from culture after CMV antigen stimulation. The CDR3 nucleotides are TGTGCCAGCAGCTCCATGTCGGGGGGTCACGAGCAGTACTTC. Its protein product is CASSSMSGGHEQYF.